The 24 T cell receptor beta chains listed next were all sequenced from one sample in a study of cytomegalovirus exposure and HLA in healthy donors. 13 Jbeta primers and 60 Vbeta primers were used for the PCR. TCRdb's table, derived via immunoSEQ multiplex PCR, lists solely in-frame clones and lacks some. This table holds roughly 200,000 clones, around 80% found once. The sequencing sample was made of PBMCs. The receptor set was obtained from a woman aged 55-69 years in good health and CMV-seropositive.

This clone was detected only once. The chain is built from TRBV14 and TRBJ2-2, with TRBD2 matching 14 bases. The V segment lost 4 bases and the J segment 4 bases; nucleotides outside the gene matches: 8. The germline gives CDR1 SGHDN, CDR2 FVKESK. CDR3 length: 18 residues. The CDR3 nucleotides are TGTGCCAGCAGCCGCCGAGCAGGGACTAGCGGGAGCACCGGGGAGCTGTTTTTT. This gives the protein CASSRRAGTSGSTGELFF.

V gene TRBV27 combines with J gene TRBJ2-3; TRBD2 matches 9 bases. Germline V gene sequence: CDR1 MNHEY, CDR2 SMNVEV (reference sequence). This CDR3 comprises 18 residues. Trimming cost V 4 bases and J 1 base; bases outside gene matches: 12. In DNA, the CDR3 is TGTGCCAGCAGTTCTCAGATTGGGACTAGCACCCGCACAGATACGCAGTATTTT. Its protein product is CASSSQIGTSTRTDTQYF.

A few counts support this clone. V is TRBV5-4 and J is TRBJ2-7; D may be TRBD2 (6 bases). Germline V lookup: CDR1 SGHNT, CDR2 YYREEE (reference sequence). The CDR3 loop spans 14 amino acids. Trimming removed 0 bases at V and 6 bases at J, with 13 bases between. The CDR3 DNA is TGTGCCAGCAGCTTGGAGTCCTCGGGGGTCGAGCAGTACTTC. It translates to CASSLESSGVEQYF.

The V and J genes are TRBV2 and TRBJ2-2, with 9 bases that match TRBD2. There are 13 residues in the CDR3. V lost 8 bases to trimming and J lost 7 bases; unmatched junction nucleotides: 5. CDR1 and CDR2 from the germline V gene are SNHLY and FYNNEI. The DNA for the CDR3 is TGTGCCAGCGGGACTAGCCCTGGCGGGGAGCTGTTTTTT. Protein: CASGTSPGGELFF.

The chain links TRBV18 to TRBJ1-1, with 9 bases identical to TRBD1. The junction had 6 bases not matched to a gene; V was cut back by 4 bases and J by 3 bases. Germline CDR1 and CDR2: KGHSH and LQKENI. The CDR3 has 15 amino acids. CDR3 protein: CASSRPGTGHTEAFF. The CDR3 bases are TGTGCCAGCTCACGTCCCGGGACAGGGCACACTGAAGCTTTCTTT.

The chain carries TRBV10-3 and TRBJ2-1; 12 positions agree with TRBD1. V lost 4 bases and J lost 8; bases outside the gene matches: 15. Germline CDR1 and CDR2: ENHRY and SYGVKD. CDR3 length: 18 amino acids. CDR3 in DNA: TGTGCCATCAGTGCGGGACAGGGGGCGCAGGTAGTAAAGGATGAGCAGTTCTTC. Its protein product is CAISAGQGAQVVKDEQFF.

This clone was counted between two and nine times. This chain uses TRBV4-2 with TRBJ1-2; D is unclear. CDR3 size: 12 residues. Germline CDR1 and CDR2: LGHNA and YNFKEQ. V shed 0 bases and J shed 5 bases, with 4 bases lying between them. CDR3 protein: CASSQDQYGYTF. CDR3 sequence (DNA): TGTGCCAGCAGCCAAGATCAGTATGGCTACACCTTC.

This clone has more than one count but fewer than ten. The J gene is TRBJ1-1, the V gene TRBV2, with a tentative D call TRBD1 (5 bases). V was shortened by 10 bases and J by 0 bases, with 12 bases between the two germline ends. This CDR3 comprises 13 residues. Germline-derived CDR1 and CDR2 are SNHLY and FYNNEI. CDR3 in amino acids: CATRGNLNTEAFF. The CDR3 DNA is TGTGCCACAAGGGGCAACTTGAACACTGAAGCTTTCTTT.

The V gene is TRBV19, the J gene TRBJ2-7; tentative D call: TRBD1 (5 bases). There are 14 residues in the CDR3. Germline lookup yields CDR1 LNHDA and CDR2 SQIVND (reference sequence). Deletions cut 3 bases from V and 0 bases from J, with 9 bases between. CDR3 region: CASSIADSSYEQYF. CDR3 nucleotides: TGTGCCAGTAGTATCGCAGACAGCTCCTACGAGCAGTACTTC.

This chain links TRBV7-3 with TRBJ1-6; a possible D gene is TRBD1 (5 bases). Trimming shortened V by 5 bases and J by 9 bases, and 17 bases separated the two germline ends. This CDR3 comprises 15 residues. Germline lookup yields CDR1 SGHTA and CDR2 FQGTGA. The CDR3: CASSEAGLAGSPLHF. The CDR3 coding sequence is TGTGCCAGCAGCGAAGCGGGACTCGCGGGTTCACCCCTCCACTTT. The full variable domain, with the rest looked up from reference TRBV7-3 and TRBJ1-6, is GAGVSQTPSNKVTEKGKYVELRCDPISGHTALYWYRQSLGQGPEFLIYFQGTGAADDSGLPNDRFFAVRPEGSVSTLKIQRTERGDSAVYLCASSEAGLAGSPLHFGNGTRLTVT.

This chain's CDR3 is CASSQEPGGTYNEQFF. CDR3 DNA sequence: TGCGCCAGCAGCCAAGAACCCGGGGGAACCTACAATGAGCAGTTCTTC. This chain links TRBV4-1 with TRBJ2-1; D perhaps matches TRBD2 (6 bases). Trimming shortened V by 0 bases and J by 2 bases, and 11 bases separated the two germline ends. This CDR3 spans 16 amino acids. From germline, CDR1 is MGHRA and CDR2 YSYEKL.

This chain links TRBV7-9 with TRBJ2-6; D perhaps matches TRBD2 (6 bases). Germline V gene lookup returns CDR1 SEHNR and CDR2 FQNEAQ (reference sequence). Trimming shortened V by 6 bases and J by 2 bases, and 14 bases separated the two germline ends. This CDR3 is 16 amino acids long. The CDR3: CASRVPGLTGANVLTF. DNA of the CDR3: TGTGCCAGCAGAGTCCCGGGACTCACTGGGGCCAACGTCCTGACTTTC. The whole variable domain, remainder taken from reference TRBV7-9 and TRBJ2-6, is DTGVSQNPRHKITKRGQNVTFRCDPISEHNRLYWYRQTLGQGPEFLTYFQNEAQLEKSRLLSDRFSAERPKGSFSTLEIQRTEQGDSAMYLCASRVPGLTGANVLTFGAGSRLTVL.

This clone was recorded a few times. The rearrangement joins TRBV29-1 to TRBJ1-1; D gene unclear. V lost 8 bases and J 1 base, leaving 8 bases between the germline ends. Germline loops: CDR1 SQVTM, CDR2 ANQGSEA. The CDR3 totals 11 residues. The CDR3 DNA follows: TGCAGCATACACAGGAACACTGAAGCTTTCTTT. The encoded protein is CSIHRNTEAFF.

The J gene is TRBJ2-5, the V gene TRBV5-1; 10 positions agree with TRBD1. The ends lost 4 bases at V and 4 bases at J; junction bases unmatched: 7. Germline V lookup: CDR1 SGHRS, CDR2 YFSETQ. The length of the CDR3 is 15 residues. The CDR3 nucleotides are TGCGCCAGCAGCCTACGACAGGGGGCGGGAGAGACCCAGTACTTC. It translates to CASSLRQGAGETQYF.

The genes are TRBV5-1 and TRBJ1-1; TRBD1 agrees at 8 bases. Trimming took 4 bases from V and 1 from J; bases not matched to a gene: 9. This CDR3 is 16 amino acids long. Looked up from germline, CDR1 is SGHRS and CDR2 is YFSETQ. The CDR3 DNA is TGCGCCAGCAGCCAAGGACAGGGAGGTGGGAACACTGAAGCTTTCTTT. It codes for CASSQGQGGGNTEAFF.

The rearrangement links TRBV12-5 to TRBJ2-5; D might be TRBD2 (6 bases). TRBJ2-7 matches the DNA end more closely, so the J call is doubtful. There are 14 residues in the CDR3. CDR1 is LGHNT and CDR2 is FRNRAP in the germline V gene. The CDR3 nucleotides are TGTGCTAGTGGTTTGGCGGGAGTGTCCTACGAGCAGTACTTC. Translating it yields CASGLAGVSYEQYF.

This clone has a handful of counts. J is TRBJ1-6 and V is TRBV29-1; 8 bases map to TRBD1. The junction had 6 bases not matched to a gene; V was cut back by 7 bases and J by 7 bases. Germline V gene lookup returns CDR1 SQVTM and CDR2 ANQGSEA. The CDR3 has 13 residues. This chain's CDR3 is CSARGQENSPLHF. The CDR3 coding sequence is TGCAGCGCCCGGGGACAGGAGAATTCACCCCTCCACTTT.

The chain has TRBV4-1 and TRBJ2-6; 8 bases agree with TRBD1. The CDR3 covers 15 residues. Trimming removed 4 bases from V and 6 bases from J; junction bases left unmatched: 5. Germline CDR1 and CDR2: MGHRA and YSYEKL. The CDR3 coding sequence is TGCGCCAGCAGCCTGGGACAGGACCTGGCCAACGTCCTGACTTTC. This translates into CASSLGQDLANVLTF.

This clone came up a few times. The V call is TRBV15, the J call TRBJ2-5, with D perhaps matching TRBD1 (6 bases). The germline V gene has CDR1 LNHNV and CDR2 YYDKDF (reference sequence). Trimming pared 0 bases from V and 4 bases from J, leaving 18 bases between. The length of the CDR3 is 17 residues. This CDR3 is CATSRDQGSFVGETQYF. In DNA, the CDR3 is TGTGCCACCAGCAGAGATCAGGGGTCGTTCGTGGGAGAGACCCAGTACTTC.

The gene calls are TRBV5-1 and TRBJ2-3; 7 bases map to TRBD2. This CDR3 region has 16 residues. CDR1 and CDR2 from the germline V gene are SGHRS and YFSETQ. Trimming at V came to 0 bases and at J to 5 bases, leaving 9 bases not matched to a gene. CDR3 nucleotide sequence: TGCGCCAGCAGCTTGGGAGGCGGGAGATTAGGAGATACGCAGTATTTT. It translates to CASSLGGGRLGDTQYF.

V and J are TRBV6-5 and TRBJ1-1, with D possibly TRBD1 on 6 matching bases. V was clipped by 6 bases and J by 4 bases, with 18 bases between them. From germline, CDR1 is MNHEY and CDR2 SVGAGI. This CDR3 is 15 amino acids long. Here the CDR3 DNA reads TGTGCCAGCAGATACAGGGCCGGGGGGCGCACTGAAGCTTTCTTT. This translates into CASRYRAGGRTEAFF.

The genes are TRBV5-3 and TRBJ2-5; D possibly corresponds to TRBD2 (6 bases). TRBV5-3 is an ORF, with its function uncertain. The length of the CDR3 is 13 residues. With 1 base removed from V and 3 bases from J, the gap between germline ends came to 7 bases. This chain's CDR3 is CARSLTGEETQYF. For the CDR3, the DNA is TGTGCCAGAAGCTTGACGGGAGAAGAGACCCAGTACTTC.

The chain carries TRBV11-2 and TRBJ2-7; D unclear. This CDR3 is built from 15 residues. V lost 5 bases to trimming and J lost 3 bases, with 17 bases between them. The V gene's germline CDR1 is SGHAT and CDR2 FQNNGV. CDR3 amino acids: CASSPPGKTLYEQYF. In DNA form, the CDR3 reads TGTGCCAGCAGCCCCCCAGGCAAAACCCTCTACGAGCAGTACTTC.

V gene TRBV2 combines with J gene TRBJ2-2; perhaps TRBD1 as D (5 bases). Germline CDR1 is SNHLY and CDR2 is FYNNEI. This CDR3 comprises 13 residues. Trimming cost V 3 bases and J 7 bases, with 9 bases left between them. CDR3 bases: TGTGCCAGCAGTGATTCAGGGCACGGGGAGCTGTTTTTT. Residues: CASSDSGHGELFF.